The 26 T cell receptor beta chains presented below share a single source sample, sequenced in a study of Graves' ophthalmopathy and Graves' hyperthyroidism. Amplification from RNA transcripts yielded the TCR beta CDR3 regions. In the first round, RT-PCR was carried out with HTBI primers, and a multiplex PCR formed the second round. A single record per CDR3 protein comes from TCRdb applying MiXCR to the multiplex PCR reads. The sample contains more than 1,000,000 distinct CDR3 sequences, roughly two fifths of which appear only once. The sequenced material came from peripheral blood or thyroid tissue (not recorded which). The receptors come from an adult man with Graves' hyperthyroidism.

CDR3 region: CASSRGGDRGLSGNTIYF. The CDR3 bases are TGCGCCAGCAGCCGGGGGGGCGACAGGGGCCTTTCTGGAAACACCATATATTTT. This chain connects TRBV5-1 to TRBJ1-3; 8 nucleotides agree with TRBD1. Trimming removed 4 bases from V and 1 base from J; junction bases left unmatched: 13. The CDR3 runs to 18 residues. Germline V gene lookup returns CDR1 SGHRS and CDR2 YFSETQ. The complete variable domain, with remaining parts taken from reference TRBV5-1 and TRBJ1-3, reads KAGVTQTPRYLIKTRGQQVTLSCSPISGHRSVSWYQQTPGQGLQFLFEYFSETQRNKGNFPGRFSGRQFSNSRSEMNVSTLELGDSALYLCASSRGGDRGLSGNTIYFGEGSWLTVV.

V gene TRBV4-1 combines with J gene TRBJ2-7; D may be TRBD1 (6 bases). CDR1 and CDR2 from the germline V gene are MGHRA and YSYEKL. V lost 0 bases, J lost 2 bases, and 11 bases lay in between. CDR3 length: 15 amino acids. The CDR3 spells CASSQEPGQTYEQYF. CDR3 coding DNA: TGCGCCAGCAGCCAAGAGCCGGGACAAACCTACGAGCAGTACTTC.

Comment on this clonotype: Being one base from a much bigger clone, this may be a read error. The CDR3 end shows no conserved phenylalanine or tryptophan, and so a read error is likely. V gene TRBV11-2 combines with J gene TRBJ1-1; D remains unclear. In germline, CDR1 is SGHAT, CDR2 FQNNGV. The CDR3 has 12 residues. Trimming left V 10 bases short and J 4 bases short, with 13 bases between. The CDR3 reads CATDLRGTEAFS. CDR3 DNA: TGTGCCACCGACCTTCGGGGCACTGAAGCTTTCTCT.

This clonotype was observed a few times. The V call is TRBV12-3 or TRBV12-4, the J call TRBJ1-1; D gene uncertain. The CDR3 contains 15 residues. Trimming cost V 3 bases and J 9 bases, with 20 bases left between them. The CDR3 here is CASSFAVGTPLQAFF. The CDR3, as DNA: TGTGCCAGCAGTTTCGCGGTCGGCACGCCCCTACAAGCTTTCTTT.

This clonotype occurred a few times. The J gene is TRBJ1-2, the V gene TRBV6-6; a possible D gene is TRBD1 (6 bases). V was pared by 4 bases and J by 8 bases, with 11 bases between. The CDR3 totals 12 residues. Germline V CDR1 and CDR2: MNHNY, SVGAGI (reference sequence). The CDR3 nucleotides read TGTGCCAGCAGTTTTGAAGGGGGAGGCTACACCTTC. Its translation: CASSFEGGGYTF.

The V gene is TRBV5-6, the J gene TRBJ2-5; D is possibly TRBD2 (6 bases). The CDR3 is made up of 14 amino acids. Germline V gene lookup returns CDR1 SGHDT and CDR2 YYEEEE. V was pared by 5 bases and J by 4 bases, with 15 bases between. Here the CDR3 DNA reads TGTGCCAGCAGGCCGTGGGGGGAGGTAGAGACCCAGTACTTC. Protein sequence: CASRPWGEVETQYF. Full variable domain (outside the CDR3, taken from reference TRBV5-6 and TRBJ2-5): DAGVTQSPTHLIKTRGQQVTLRCSPKSGHDTVSWYQQALGQGPQFIFQYYEEEERQRGNFPDRFSGHQFPNYSSELNVNALLLGDSALYLCASRPWGEVETQYFGPGTRLLVL.

The sample holds many counts of this clonotype. The chain is built from TRBV20-1 and TRBJ2-7; the D call may be TRBD1 or TRBD2 (6 bases each). In germline, CDR1 is DFQATT, CDR2 SNEGSKA (reference sequence). The length of the CDR3 is 16 residues. The V and J ends lost 4 bases and 0 bases respectively, with 19 bases between them. CDR3 protein: CSAMDPGDTLSYEQYF. The CDR3 nucleotides read TGCAGTGCTATGGATCCGGGGGACACCCTCTCCTACGAGCAGTACTTC.

This clonotype was detected only once. The chain is built from TRBV7-8 and TRBJ1-5; D perhaps matches TRBD1 (5 bases). Germline assignment: CDR1 SGHVS and CDR2 FQNEAQ. The V end lost 7 bases, the J end lost 2 bases, and 15 bases lay between the germline ends. This CDR3 contains 15 residues. CDR3 sequence: CASTYSRGGNQPQHF. The CDR3 DNA follows: TGTGCCAGCACCTACTCTAGAGGGGGCAATCAGCCCCAGCATTTT.

This clonotype was counted many times. The chain carries TRBV30 and TRBJ1-6, with 9 bases lining up with TRBD1. Germline CDR1 GTSNPN, CDR2 SVGIG (reference sequence). The CDR3 runs 13 residues. The junction had 6 bases not matched to a gene; V was cut back by 6 bases and J by 9 bases. CDR3 residues: CACRRTGVSPLHF. For the CDR3, the DNA is TGTGCCTGCAGGAGGACAGGGGTTTCACCCCTCCACTTT.

This clonotype has just a few counts. The chain uses TRBV7-2 and TRBJ2-5, with D hard to call. The germline V gene has CDR1 SGHTA and CDR2 FQGNSA. The CDR3 consists of 11 residues. V was clipped by 5 bases and J by 4 bases, with 5 bases between them. CDR3 DNA: TGTGCCAGCAGCACTGTAGAGACCCAGTACTTC. Its protein is CASSTVETQYF. Together with reference TRBV7-2 and TRBJ2-5, the CDR3 gives the full variable domain: GAGVSQSPSNKVTEKGKDVELRCDPISGHTALYWYRQSLGQGLEFLIYFQGNSAPDKSGLPSDRFSAERTGGSVSTLTIQRTQQEDSAVYLCASSTVETQYFGPGTRLLVL.

The genes are TRBV4-1 and TRBJ2-5; TRBD2 aligns across 7 bases. Germline CDR1 reads MGHRA; CDR2 reads YSYEKL. This CDR3 contains 16 residues. With V trimmed by 1 base and J by 7 bases, 12 bases remained unmatched. DNA for the CDR3: TGCGCCAGCAGCCAAGGTGGCGGAGCCGGGGGGTGGACCCAGTACTTC. Its translation: CASSQGGGAGGWTQYF.

The J gene is TRBJ1-2, the V gene TRBV24-1; 7 bases are shared with TRBD1. The CDR3 length is 14 residues. Germline trimming cut 4 bases from V and 2 bases from J; bases unmatched to any gene: 3. Germline V gene lookup returns CDR1 KGHDR and CDR2 SFDVKD. The CDR3 region is CATSERDRNYGYTF. The CDR3 DNA reads as TGTGCCACCAGTGAGCGGGACAGAAACTATGGCTACACCTTC.

The CDR3 loop is CATSSPLREPNQPQHF. The CDR3 nucleotides read TGTGCCACCAGCAGCCCCCTCAGGGAACCCAATCAGCCCCAGCATTTT. The chain links TRBV15 to TRBJ1-5, with a tentative D call TRBD1 (5 bases). The CDR3 spans 16 residues. V lost 3 bases and J 3 bases, leaving 15 bases between the germline ends. From germline, CDR1 is LNHNV and CDR2 YYDKDF (reference sequence). Using reference TRBV15 and TRBJ1-5 for the parts outside the CDR3, the full variable domain is DAMVIQNPRYQVTQFGKPVTLSCSQTLNHNVMYWYQQKSSQAPKLLFHYYDKDFNNEADTPDNFQSRRPNTSFCFLDIRSPGLGDTAMYLCATSSPLREPNQPQHFGDGTRLSIL.

At least ten counts were recorded for this clonotype. The rearrangement uses TRBV10-1 and TRBJ1-5; no reliable D call. V was pared by 8 bases and J by 3 bases, with 17 bases between. This CDR3 has 15 amino acids. CDR1 and CDR2 (germline): WNHNN, SYGVQD (reference sequence). The CDR3 bases are TGCGCCAGCGGCCACCTTCCGGGAAACAATCAGCCCCAGCATTTT. Residues: CASGHLPGNNQPQHF.

This sequence joins TRBV9 and TRBJ1-2, with 7 bases lining up with TRBD1. The CDR3 runs to 15 residues. V gave up 5 bases and J gave up 4 bases; unmatched junction bases: 11. The germline V gene encodes CDR1 SGDLS and CDR2 YYNGEE. The CDR3 here is CASSLERDRTYGYTF. The CDR3 DNA sequence: TGTGCCAGCAGTTTAGAAAGGGACAGAACCTATGGCTACACCTTC.

J is TRBJ1-4 and V is TRBV5-5, with D possibly TRBD1 on 5 matching bases. The V end lost 7 bases, the J end lost 5 bases, and 12 bases lay between the germline ends. The germline V gene has CDR1 SGHKS and CDR2 YYEKEE (reference sequence). The CDR3 is made up of 13 amino acids. CDR3 nucleotides: TGTGCCAGCGCGGAGGGGAGGAATGAAAAACTGTTTTTT. The encoded protein is CASAEGRNEKLFF.

Comments on this clonotype: Germline and junction disagree at one end, which may indicate a read error. V usage is TRBV19 and J usage is TRBJ1-1; a weak D match, TRBD1 (5 bases). The germline V gene has CDR1 LNHDA and CDR2 SQIVND (reference sequence). The CDR3 totals 17 residues. CDR3 DNA: TGTGCCAGTAGTATCCAGGGAACCCGGGGACCACGCACTGAAGCCTTCTTT. Protein product: CASSIQGTRGPRTEAFF.

The V and J genes are TRBV7-8 and TRBJ2-7, with D perhaps matching TRBD2 (6 bases). The CDR3 loop spans 13 amino acids. From germline, CDR1 is SGHVS and CDR2 FQNEAQ. The ends were cut back, 5 bases at V and 8 bases at J, with 16 bases in the middle. The CDR3 coding sequence is TGTGCCAGCAGCCCCGACCTCGGGGGACAGCAGTACTTC. Its protein product is CASSPDLGGQQYF.

The chain recombines TRBV2 with TRBJ2-7; maybe TRBD2 (5 bases). V was cut by 0 bases and J by 0 bases, with 12 bases left in between. Germline V gene lookup returns CDR1 SNHLY and CDR2 FYNNEI. The CDR3 spans 16 residues. As DNA, the CDR3 is TGTGCCAGCAGTGAAGCCGGACTGGGAAGCTCCTACGAGCAGTACTTC. This translates into CASSEAGLGSSYEQYF. Complete variable domain (other parts from reference TRBV2 and TRBJ2-7): EPEVTQTPSHQVTQMGQEVILRCVPISNHLYFYWYRQILGQKVEFLVSFYNNEISEKSEIFDDQFSVERPDGSNFTLKIRSTKLEDSAMYFCASSEAGLGSSYEQYFGPGTRLTVT.

This clonotype was seen repeatedly, ten times or more. The rearrangement uses TRBV19 and TRBJ1-5; D gene unclear. V shed 2 bases and J shed 2 bases, with 19 bases lying between them. CDR1 and CDR2 (germline): LNHDA, SQIVND (reference sequence). CDR3 length: 18 residues. CDR3 in DNA: TGTGCCAGTAGTATAATTGTTGGGAGCACTGTGGGCAATCAGCCCCAGCATTTT. Translation gives CASSIIVGSTVGNQPQHF.

The chain carries TRBV7-8 and TRBJ2-7, with D tentatively TRBD1 (6 bases). There are 15 residues in the CDR3. Deletions cut 5 bases from V and 3 bases from J, with 17 bases between. Germline V CDR1 and CDR2: SGHVS, FQNEAQ. CDR3: CASSKTGSPNYEQYF. CDR3 nucleotide sequence: TGTGCCAGCAGCAAAACAGGGAGTCCCAACTACGAGCAGTACTTC. The variable domain in full, completed from reference TRBV7-8 and TRBJ2-7, reads GAGVSQSPRYKVAKRGQDVALRCDPISGHVSLFWYQQALGQGPEFLTYFQNEAQLDKSGLPSDRFFAERPEGSVSTLKIQRTQQEDSAVYLCASSKTGSPNYEQYFGPGTRLTVT.

This clonotype was observed at least ten times. The V and J genes are TRBV2 and TRBJ2-5; TRBD1 might be the D (5 bases). Per germline, CDR1 SNHLY and CDR2 FYNNEI. The CDR3 contains 16 residues. Trimming shortened V by 0 bases and J by 3 bases, and 14 bases separated the two germline ends. The CDR3 is CASSEAFRQGEETQYF. Here the CDR3 DNA reads TGTGCCAGCAGTGAAGCTTTTAGGCAGGGTGAAGAGACCCAGTACTTC. Filled out from reference TRBV2 and TRBJ2-5, the complete variable domain reads EPEVTQTPSHQVTQMGQEVILRCVPISNHLYFYWYRQILGQKVEFLVSFYNNEISEKSEIFDDQFSVERPDGSNFTLKIRSTKLEDSAMYFCASSEAFRQGEETQYFGPGTRLLVL.

This clonotype came up many times. The V and J genes are TRBV24-1 and TRBJ2-5, with D possibly matching TRBD1 (5 bases). This CDR3 region has 15 residues. Trimming took off 4 bases at V and 2 bases at J, with 13 bases between the two ends. From germline, CDR1 is KGHDR and CDR2 SFDVKD. This chain's CDR3 is CATSEPRAGQETQYF. DNA of the CDR3: TGTGCCACCAGTGAGCCCAGGGCAGGACAAGAGACCCAGTACTTC.

The chain recombines TRBV2 with TRBJ1-1; D gene unclear. V dropped 7 bases and J dropped 4 bases, with 22 bases sitting between them. CDR1 and CDR2 (germline): SNHLY, FYNNEI. The CDR3 runs to 16 residues. CDR3 region: CASTAPGERWGTEAFF. The CDR3, as DNA: TGTGCCAGCACGGCTCCGGGAGAGCGATGGGGCACTGAAGCTTTCTTT.

This clonotype appeared many times. The chain is built from TRBV7-8 and TRBJ2-2; 13 bases fit TRBD2. The CDR3 loop spans 16 amino acids. After removal of 4 bases from V and 3 bases from J, the junction contained 2 bases not matched to a gene. Germline CDR1 reads SGHVS; CDR2 reads FQNEAQ. The CDR3 region has the DNA TGTGCCAGCAGCTCTGGACTAGCGGGAGACACCGGGGAGCTGTTTTTT. This codes for CASSSGLAGDTGELFF.

Of note for this clonotype: The DNA is left out, because the CDR3 cannot be placed on it with certainty; the CDR3 is given as TCRdb lists it. The genes are TRBV10-3 and TRBJ2-5. Germline loops: CDR1 ENHRY, CDR2 SYGVKD. The CDR3 sequence runs 17 residues, both termini included. Here the CDR3 reads CASIYLCSVRPQETQYF.